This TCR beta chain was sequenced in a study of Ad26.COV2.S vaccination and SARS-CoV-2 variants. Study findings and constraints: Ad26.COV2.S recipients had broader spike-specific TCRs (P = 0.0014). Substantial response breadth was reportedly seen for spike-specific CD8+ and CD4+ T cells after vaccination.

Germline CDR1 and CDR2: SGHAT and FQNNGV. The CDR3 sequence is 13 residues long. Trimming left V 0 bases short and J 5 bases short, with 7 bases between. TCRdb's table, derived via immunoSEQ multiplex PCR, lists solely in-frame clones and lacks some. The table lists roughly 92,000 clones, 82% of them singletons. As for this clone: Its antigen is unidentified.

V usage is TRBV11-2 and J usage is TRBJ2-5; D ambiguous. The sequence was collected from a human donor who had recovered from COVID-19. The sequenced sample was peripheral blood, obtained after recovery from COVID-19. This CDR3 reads CASSLEPEETQYF. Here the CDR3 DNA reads TGTGCCAGCAGCTTAGAACCCGAGGAGACCCAGTACTTC.